A selection of T cell receptor beta chains follows, all from one sample in a study of blood T cell repertoires in COVID-19. Sequencing used immunoSEQ multiplex PCR; TCRdb keeps in-frame clones, though not all of them. The data hold 120,000 to 150,000 clones, with around 80% observed a single time. Sample: peripheral blood. Every receptor here comes from a woman aged 45-65 years with acute or convalescent COVID-19. Each CDR3 is given with its conserved first and last residue. Fields, in order: clone size, J gene, D gene, V gene, CDR3 DNA, CDR3 protein. The D gene is left open where the match is weak. Some rows have no size entry. The others give once, few or many, or a class for an expanded clone.

abundance: NA
j_gene: TRBJ1-3
d_gene: NA
v_gene: TRBV28
CDR3nt: TGTGCCAGCAGTTTTTCCGAGATTGGAAACACCATATATTTT
CDR3aa: CASSFSEIGNTIYF

abundance: NA
j_gene: TRBJ2-7
d_gene: NA
v_gene: TRBV6-6
CDR3nt: TGTGCCAGCAGTCCTAGCTGGGGTCAACCCTACGAGCAGTACTTC
CDR3aa: CASSPSWGQPYEQYF

abundance: NA
j_gene: TRBJ2-5
d_gene: TRBD1
v_gene: TRBV6-1
CDR3nt: TGTGCCAGCAGTGATCTCCCGACAGGGTTTCAAGAGACCCAGTACTTC
CDR3aa: CASSDLPTGFQETQYF

abundance: NA
j_gene: TRBJ2-3
d_gene: TRBD2
v_gene: TRBV5-1
CDR3nt: TGCGCCAGCAGCTTGGTAGCGGGGGTTGATACGCAGTATTTT
CDR3aa: CASSLVAGVDTQYF

abundance: NA
j_gene: TRBJ2-7
d_gene: TRBD1
v_gene: TRBV6-1
CDR3nt: TGTGCCAGCAGTGAAGTGGGACAGGGCGAGCAGTACTTC
CDR3aa: CASSEVGQGEQYF

abundance: NA
j_gene: TRBJ2-4
d_gene: TRBD1
v_gene: TRBV7-3
CDR3nt: TGTGCCAGCAGCTTAACTAGAGGACAGGGGCGAGCCAAAAACATTCAGTACTTC
CDR3aa: CASSLTRGQGRAKNIQYF

abundance: few
j_gene: TRBJ1-2
d_gene: NA
v_gene: TRBV2
CDR3nt: TGTGCCACTACCCTTGGTCTCCACTACACCTTC
CDR3aa: CATTLGLHYTF

abundance: NA
j_gene: TRBJ2-4
d_gene: NA
v_gene: TRBV7-3
CDR3nt: TGTGCCAGCAGCTCGCAAGTAGGGGGAGGGATTCAGTACTTC
CDR3aa: CASSSQVGGGIQYF

abundance: NA
j_gene: TRBJ2-5
d_gene: TRBD1
v_gene: TRBV19
CDR3nt: TGTGCCAGTAGTGACCGGGACAGGGGGCAAGAGACCCAGTACTTC
CDR3aa: CASSDRDRGQETQYF

abundance: once
j_gene: TRBJ2-4
d_gene: NA
v_gene: TRBV27
CDR3nt: TGTGCCAGCGGGGACATTGTAGCCAAAAACATTCAGTACTTC
CDR3aa: CASGDIVAKNIQYF

abundance: NA
j_gene: TRBJ2-3
d_gene: TRBD2
v_gene: TRBV14
CDR3nt: TGTGCCAGCAGCCAAGAATTCCGCGGGGGTGTCACAGATACGCAGTATTTT
CDR3aa: CASSQEFRGGVTDTQYF

abundance: NA
j_gene: TRBJ1-3
d_gene: NA
v_gene: TRBV25-1
CDR3nt: TGTGCCAGCAGTGAATATGGGCCCGGGGACACCATATATTTT
CDR3aa: CASSEYGPGDTIYF

abundance: NA
j_gene: TRBJ2-7
d_gene: NA
v_gene: TRBV20-1
CDR3nt: TGCAGTGCTGAGGACTACGGCGAGCAGTACTTC
CDR3aa: CSAEDYGEQYF

abundance: NA
j_gene: TRBJ2-7
d_gene: NA
v_gene: TRBV5-1
CDR3nt: TGCGCCAGCCGCCTCGACAGCTCCTACGAGCAGTACTTC
CDR3aa: CASRLDSSYEQYF

abundance: once
j_gene: TRBJ2-1
d_gene: TRBD2
v_gene: TRBV4-3
CDR3nt: TGCGCCAGCAGCCAGGCCCCTTATAGCGGGGGAGAGAACAATGAGCAGTTCTTC
CDR3aa: CASSQAPYSGGENNEQFF

abundance: NA
j_gene: TRBJ2-7
d_gene: TRBD1
v_gene: TRBV28
CDR3nt: TGTGCCAGCAGTTTCTCCAGTCGGGGACAGGGCTCCTACGAGCAGTACTTC
CDR3aa: CASSFSSRGQGSYEQYF

abundance: NA
j_gene: TRBJ1-2
d_gene: TRBD1
v_gene: TRBV5-6
CDR3nt: TGTGCCAGCAGCTTGGGGACAGGGGATTCAGAATGCTTC
CDR3aa: CASSLGTGDSECF